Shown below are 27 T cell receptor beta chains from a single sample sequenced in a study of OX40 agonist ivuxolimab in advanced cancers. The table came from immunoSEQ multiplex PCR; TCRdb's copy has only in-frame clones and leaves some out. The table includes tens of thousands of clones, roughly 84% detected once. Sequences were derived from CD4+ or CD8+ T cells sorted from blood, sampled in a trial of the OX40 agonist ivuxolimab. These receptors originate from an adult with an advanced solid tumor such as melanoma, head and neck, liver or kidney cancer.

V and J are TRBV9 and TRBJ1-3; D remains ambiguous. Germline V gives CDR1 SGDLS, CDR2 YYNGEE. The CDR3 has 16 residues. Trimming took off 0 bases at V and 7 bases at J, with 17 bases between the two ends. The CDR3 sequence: CASSVARGTFGNTIYF. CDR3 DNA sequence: TGTGCCAGCAGCGTAGCTCGCGGCACTTTTGGGAACACCATATATTTT. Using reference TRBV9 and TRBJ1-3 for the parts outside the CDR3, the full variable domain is DSGVTQTPKHLITATGQRVTLRCSPRSGDLSVYWYQQSLDQGLQFLIQYYNGEERAKGNILERFSAQQFPDLHSELNLSSLELGDSALYFCASSVARGTFGNTIYFGEGSWLTVV.

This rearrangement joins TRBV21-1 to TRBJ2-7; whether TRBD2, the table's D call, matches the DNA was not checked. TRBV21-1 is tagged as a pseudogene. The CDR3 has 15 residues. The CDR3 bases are TGTGCCAGCAGCCCCTCTCGCGGGGGCTCCTACGAGCAGTACTTC. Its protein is CASSPSRGGSYEQYF.

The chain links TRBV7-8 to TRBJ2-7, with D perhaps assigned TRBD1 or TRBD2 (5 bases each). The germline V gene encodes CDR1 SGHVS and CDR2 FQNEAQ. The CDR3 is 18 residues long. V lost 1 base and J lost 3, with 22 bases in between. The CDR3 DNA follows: TGTGCCAGCAGCTTAGTATCCCTTCCCGGGGCCAGGGACTACGAGCAGTACTTC. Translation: CASSLVSLPGARDYEQYF.

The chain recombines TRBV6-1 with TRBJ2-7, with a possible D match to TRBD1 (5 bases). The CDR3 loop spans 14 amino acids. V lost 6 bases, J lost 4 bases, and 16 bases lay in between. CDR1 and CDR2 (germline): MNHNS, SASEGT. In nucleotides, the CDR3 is TGTGCCAGCAGGAAGGTATTGGACACATACGAGCAGTACTTC. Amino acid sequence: CASRKVLDTYEQYF.

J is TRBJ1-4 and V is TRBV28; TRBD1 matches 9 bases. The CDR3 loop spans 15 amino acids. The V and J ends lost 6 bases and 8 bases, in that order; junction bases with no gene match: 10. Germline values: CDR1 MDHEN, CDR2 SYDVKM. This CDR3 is CASRETGQGGEKLFF. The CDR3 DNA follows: TGTGCCAGCAGAGAGACGGGACAGGGTGGCGAAAAACTGTTTTTT.

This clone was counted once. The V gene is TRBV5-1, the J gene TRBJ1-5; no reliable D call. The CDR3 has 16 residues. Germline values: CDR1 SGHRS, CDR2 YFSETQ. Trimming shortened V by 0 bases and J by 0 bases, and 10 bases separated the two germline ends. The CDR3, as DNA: TGCGCCAGCAGCTTGGAGTCCCGAGATAGCAATCAGCCCCAGCATTTT. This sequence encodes CASSLESRDSNQPQHF.

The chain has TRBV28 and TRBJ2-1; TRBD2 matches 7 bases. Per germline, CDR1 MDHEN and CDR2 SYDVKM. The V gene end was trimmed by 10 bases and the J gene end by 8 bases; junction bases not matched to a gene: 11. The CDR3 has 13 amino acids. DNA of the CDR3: TGTGCCACCCTGGGGGGGTTTTTTGATGAGCAGTTCTTC. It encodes CATLGGFFDEQFF. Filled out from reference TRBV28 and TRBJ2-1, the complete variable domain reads DVKVTQSSRYLVKRTGEKVFLECVQDMDHENMFWYRQDPGLGLRLIYFSYDVKMKEKGDIPEGYSVSREKKERFSLILESASTNQTSMYLCATLGGFFDEQFFGPGTRLTVL.

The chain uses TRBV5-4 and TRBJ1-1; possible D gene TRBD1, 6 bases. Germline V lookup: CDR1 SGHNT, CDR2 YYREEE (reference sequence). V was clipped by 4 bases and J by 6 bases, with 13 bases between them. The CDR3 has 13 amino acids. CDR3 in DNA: TGTGCCAGCAGCAACACAGGGAAGCCTGAAGCTTTCTTT. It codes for CASSNTGKPEAFF.

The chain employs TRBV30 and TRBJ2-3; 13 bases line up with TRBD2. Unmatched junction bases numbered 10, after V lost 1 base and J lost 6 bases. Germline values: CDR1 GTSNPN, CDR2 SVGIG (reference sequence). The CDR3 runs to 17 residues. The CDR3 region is CAWSGQAPGLAGDTQYF. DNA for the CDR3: TGTGCCTGGAGTGGCCAAGCTCCGGGACTAGCGGGGGATACGCAGTATTTT. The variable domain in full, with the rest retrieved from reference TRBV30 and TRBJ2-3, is SQTIHQWPATLVQPVGSPLSLECTVEGTSNPNLYWYRQAAGRGLQLLFYSVGIGQISSEVPQNLSASRPQDRQFILSSKKLLLSDSGFYLCAWSGQAPGLAGDTQYFGPGTRLTVL.

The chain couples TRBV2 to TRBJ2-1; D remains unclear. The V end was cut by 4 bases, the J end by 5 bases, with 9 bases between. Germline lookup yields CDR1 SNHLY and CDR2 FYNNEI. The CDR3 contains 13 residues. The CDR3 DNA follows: TGTGCCAGCAGTGGGGAACGACACAATGAGCAGTTCTTC. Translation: CASSGERHNEQFF.

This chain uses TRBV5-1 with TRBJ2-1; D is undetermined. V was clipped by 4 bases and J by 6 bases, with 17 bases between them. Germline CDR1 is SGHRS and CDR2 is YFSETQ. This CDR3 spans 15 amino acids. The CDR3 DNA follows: TGCGCCAGCAGCGGGTCTTCCACCATCCCCAATGAGCAGTTCTTC. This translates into CASSGSSTIPNEQFF.

The CDR3, as DNA: TGTGCCATCTCGGCGGGGAGGGACACCGGGGAGCTGTTTTTT. This sequence encodes CAISAGRDTGELFF. This rearrangement joins TRBV10-3 to TRBJ2-2, with TRBD2 matching over 7 bases. This CDR3 has 14 residues. V shed 8 bases and J 3 bases; nucleotides not matched to a gene: 6. Germline V gene data show CDR1 as ENHRY and CDR2 as SYGVKD.

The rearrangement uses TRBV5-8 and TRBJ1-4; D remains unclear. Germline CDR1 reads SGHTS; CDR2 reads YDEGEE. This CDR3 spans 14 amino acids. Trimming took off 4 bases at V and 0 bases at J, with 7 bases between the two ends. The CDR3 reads CASSLTATNEKLFF. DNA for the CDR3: TGTGCCAGCAGCCTGACGGCAACTAATGAAAAACTGTTTTTT.

The CDR3 region is CASSGRRGGINEQFF. CDR3 DNA sequence: TGTGCCAGCAGTGGGAGGAGGGGCGGGATCAATGAGCAGTTCTTC. The gene calls are TRBV28 and TRBJ2-1; tentatively, D is TRBD2 (6 bases). The CDR3 runs 15 residues. The germline V gene has CDR1 MDHEN and CDR2 SYDVKM. The V end lost 5 bases, the J end lost 6 bases, and 17 bases lay between the germline ends.

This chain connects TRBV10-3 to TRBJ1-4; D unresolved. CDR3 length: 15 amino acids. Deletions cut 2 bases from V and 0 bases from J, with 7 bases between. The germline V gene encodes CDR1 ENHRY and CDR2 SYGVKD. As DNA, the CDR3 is TGTGCCATCAGTGAGGGCAGATCAACTAATGAAAAACTGTTTTTT. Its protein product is CAISEGRSTNEKLFF.

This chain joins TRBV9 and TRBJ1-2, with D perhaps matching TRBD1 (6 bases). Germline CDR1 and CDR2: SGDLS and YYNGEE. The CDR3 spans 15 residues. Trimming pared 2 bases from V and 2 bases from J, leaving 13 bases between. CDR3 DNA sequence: TGTGCCAGCAGCGTCGCGGGTCAGGGGAACTATGGCTACACCTTC. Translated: CASSVAGQGNYGYTF.

CDR3 region: CASSSTGPYGYTF. Written as DNA, the CDR3 is TGTGCCAGCAGTAGTACAGGCCCCTATGGCTACACCTTC. J is TRBJ1-2 and V is TRBV6-5; possibly TRBD1 for D (5 bases). V shed 5 bases and J shed 4 bases, with 11 bases lying between them. The CDR3 covers 13 residues. Germline CDR1 reads MNHEY; CDR2 reads SVGAGI.

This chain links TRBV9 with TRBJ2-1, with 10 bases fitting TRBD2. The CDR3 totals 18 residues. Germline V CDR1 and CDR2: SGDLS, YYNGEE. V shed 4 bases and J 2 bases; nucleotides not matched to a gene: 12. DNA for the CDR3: TGTGCCAGCAGCACCAGTAAGGCCGGGACTAGCGCCTACAATGAGCAGTTCTTC. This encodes CASSTSKAGTSAYNEQFF.

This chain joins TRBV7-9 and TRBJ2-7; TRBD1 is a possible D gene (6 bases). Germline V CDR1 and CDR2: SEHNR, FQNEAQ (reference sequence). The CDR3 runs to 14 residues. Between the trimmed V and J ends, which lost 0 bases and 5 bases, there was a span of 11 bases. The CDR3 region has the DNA TGTGCCAGCAGCTTAGCTAGGGGGACCCACGAGCAGTACTTC. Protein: CASSLARGTHEQYF.

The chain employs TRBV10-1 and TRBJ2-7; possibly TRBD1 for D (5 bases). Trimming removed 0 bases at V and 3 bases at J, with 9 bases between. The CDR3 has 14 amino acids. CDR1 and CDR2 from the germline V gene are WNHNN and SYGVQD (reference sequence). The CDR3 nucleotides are TGCGCCAGCAGTGAGTCAGGGGATCTCTACGAGCAGTACTTC. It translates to CASSESGDLYEQYF.

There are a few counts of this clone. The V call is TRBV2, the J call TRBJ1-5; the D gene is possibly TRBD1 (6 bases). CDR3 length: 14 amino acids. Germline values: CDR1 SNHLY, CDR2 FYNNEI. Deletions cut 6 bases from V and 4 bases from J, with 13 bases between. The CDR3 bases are TGTGCCAGCAGCGAGCAGGGGCTAAATCAGCCCCAGCATTTT. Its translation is CASSEQGLNQPQHF.

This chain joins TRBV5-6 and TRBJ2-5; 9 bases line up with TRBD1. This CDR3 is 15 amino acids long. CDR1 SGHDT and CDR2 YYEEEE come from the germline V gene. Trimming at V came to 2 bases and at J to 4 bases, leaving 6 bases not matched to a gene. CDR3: CASSLQGARLETQYF. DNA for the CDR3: TGTGCCAGCAGCTTACAGGGGGCGCGGTTAGAGACCCAGTACTTC.

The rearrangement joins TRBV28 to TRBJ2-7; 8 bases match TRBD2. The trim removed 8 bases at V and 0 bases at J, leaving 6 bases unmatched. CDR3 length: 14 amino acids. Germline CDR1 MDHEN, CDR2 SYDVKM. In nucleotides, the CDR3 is TGTGCCAGCGGCGGCGGGAGGCTCTCCTACGAGCAGTACTTC. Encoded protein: CASGGGRLSYEQYF.

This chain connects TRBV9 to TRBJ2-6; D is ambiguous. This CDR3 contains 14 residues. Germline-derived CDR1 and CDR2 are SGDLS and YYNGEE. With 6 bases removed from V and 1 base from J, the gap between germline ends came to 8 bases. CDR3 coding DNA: TGTGCCAGCATGCCCGGATCTGGGGCCAACGTCCTGACTTTC. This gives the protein CASMPGSGANVLTF. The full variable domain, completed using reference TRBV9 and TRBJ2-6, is DSGVTQTPKHLITATGQRVTLRCSPRSGDLSVYWYQQSLDQGLQFLIQYYNGEERAKGNILERFSAQQFPDLHSELNLSSLELGDSALYFCASMPGSGANVLTFGAGSRLTVL.

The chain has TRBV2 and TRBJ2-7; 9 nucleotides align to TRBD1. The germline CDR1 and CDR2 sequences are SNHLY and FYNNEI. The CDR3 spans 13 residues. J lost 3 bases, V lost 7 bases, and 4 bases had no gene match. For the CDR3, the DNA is TGTGCCAGCACCCGGGACAGGGACTACGAGCAGTACTTC. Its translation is CASTRDRDYEQYF.

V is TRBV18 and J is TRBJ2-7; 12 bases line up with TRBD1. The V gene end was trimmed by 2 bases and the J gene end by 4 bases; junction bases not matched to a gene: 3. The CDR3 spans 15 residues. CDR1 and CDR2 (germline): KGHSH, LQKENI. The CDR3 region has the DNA TGTGCCAGCTCACCAGCGGGACAGGGGGCTTACGAGCAGTACTTC. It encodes CASSPAGQGAYEQYF.

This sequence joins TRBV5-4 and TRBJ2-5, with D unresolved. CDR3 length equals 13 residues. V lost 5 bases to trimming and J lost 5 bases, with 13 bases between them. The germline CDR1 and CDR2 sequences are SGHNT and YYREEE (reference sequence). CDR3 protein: CASRSYSRETQYF. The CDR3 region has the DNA TGTGCCAGCAGGTCCTATAGCAGGGAGACCCAGTACTTC.